This T cell receptor beta chain was captured in a study of T cell responses to AZD1222 COVID-19 vaccine. Study-level findings and limits: Vaccination with two AZD1222 doses was followed by a rise in Spike-specific TCR breadth and depth.

V trimming: 0 bases; J trimming: 5 bases; junction bases outside the gene matches: 3. The CDR3 runs to 14 residues. Germline CDR1 reads SGHRS; CDR2 reads YFSETQ. Comments on this clone: Its antigen is as yet unknown.

Libraries were prepared by immunoSEQ multiplex PCR; TCRdb keeps only in-frame clonotypes and omits some of them. The sample lists fewer than 300,000 clones, 80% to 95% occurring once. The receptor was isolated from an adult in good health. Sequenced material: peripheral blood, taken on day 0 of AZD1222 vaccination. The genes are TRBV5-1 and TRBJ2-5, with TRBD2 matching 8 bases. The CDR3 loop reads CASSLVGGAETQYF. DNA of the CDR3: TGCGCCAGCAGCTTGGTCGGGGGGGCGGAGACCCAGTACTTC. The entire variable domain, with the rest obtained from reference TRBV5-1 and TRBJ2-5, is as follows: KAGVTQTPRYLIKTRGQQVTLSCSPISGHRSVSWYQQTPGQGLQFLFEYFSETQRNKGNFPGRFSGRQFSNSRSEMNVSTLELGDSALYLCASSLVGGAETQYFGPGTRLLVL.